Listed here are 13 T cell receptor beta chains from one sample, sequenced in a study of blood T cell repertoires in COVID-19. Produced via immunoSEQ multiplex PCR; TCRdb's table is partial and in-frame only. The sample records some 90,000 clones, roughly 90% being singletons. Sequenced input: peripheral blood. The source is a man over 45 with acute or convalescent COVID-19.

The chain combines TRBV5-1 with TRBJ2-5, with TRBD1 identical over 8 bases. The CDR3 length is 14 residues. The V and J ends lost 5 bases and 5 bases, in that order; junction bases with no gene match: 8. Per the germline V gene, CDR1 is SGHRS and CDR2 is YFSETQ. The CDR3 sequence: CASRQGQGGETQYF. Here the CDR3 DNA reads TGCGCCAGCAGACAAGGACAGGGCGGCGAGACCCAGTACTTC.

The V gene is TRBV18, the J gene TRBJ1-2, with 7 bases fitting TRBD1. Germline assignment: CDR1 KGHSH and CDR2 LQKENI. The CDR3 has 14 amino acids. The trim removed 3 bases at V and 2 bases at J, leaving 3 bases unmatched. In DNA, the CDR3 is TGTGCCAGCTCACCCGGGACAGAGAACTATGGCTACACCTTC. This encodes CASSPGTENYGYTF.

This chain uses TRBV7-8 with TRBJ2-2; 13 bases are a match to TRBD2. The CDR3 is made up of 18 amino acids. The V gene end was trimmed by 4 bases and the J gene end by 5 bases; junction bases not matched to a gene: 10. The germline CDR1 and CDR2 sequences are SGHVS and FQNEAQ. CDR3 bases: TGTGCCAGCAGCTCCTTTTACCGGACTAGCGGGAGTACCGGGGAGCTGTTTTTT. Protein: CASSSFYRTSGSTGELFF.

The chain recombines TRBV6-5 with TRBJ1-2; no firm D call. V was clipped by 0 bases and J by 2 bases, with 7 bases between them. The V gene's germline CDR1 is MNHEY and CDR2 SVGAGI. The CDR3 is 14 amino acids. The CDR3 nucleotides read TGTGCCAGCAGTTACTCGAGCCCCAACTATGGCTACACCTTC. Protein product: CASSYSSPNYGYTF.

The chain has TRBV9 and TRBJ2-2, with D possibly being TRBD2 (6 bases). The germline CDR1 and CDR2 sequences are SGDLS and YYNGEE. V was trimmed by 0 bases and J by 6 bases, leaving 15 bases between them. The CDR3 spans 16 residues. The CDR3 DNA is TGTGCCAGCAGCGTAGCATCGCAGGAGCGGGCCGGGGAGCTGTTTTTT. This codes for CASSVASQERAGELFF.

The chain combines TRBV11-2 with TRBJ2-1; TRBD2 matches 7 bases. The V and J ends lost 2 bases and 7 bases, in that order; junction bases with no gene match: 5. Germline V gene sequence: CDR1 SGHAT, CDR2 FQNNGV. The CDR3 covers 14 residues. The CDR3 loop reads CASSLWQGGNEQFF. CDR3 sequence (DNA): TGTGCCAGCAGCTTATGGCAGGGAGGGAATGAGCAGTTCTTC.

V usage is TRBV7-9 and J usage is TRBJ1-1; unclear D gene. Germline V lookup: CDR1 SEHNR, CDR2 FQNEAQ (reference sequence). This CDR3 comprises 13 residues. Trimming shortened V by 3 bases and J by 4 bases, and 9 bases separated the two germline ends. CDR3 residues: CASSFVSGTEAFF. CDR3 sequence (DNA): TGTGCCAGCAGCTTTGTTTCGGGCACTGAAGCTTTCTTT.

The chain links TRBV23-1 to TRBJ2-1, with D tentatively TRBD1 (6 bases). TRBV23-1 is placed among ORFs of uncertain function. V was clipped by 8 bases and J by 7 bases, with 9 bases between them. This CDR3 has 11 residues. CDR3 in DNA: TGCGCCAGCCGACAGGCGAATGAGCAGTTCTTC. It encodes CASRQANEQFF.

V is TRBV7-9 and J is TRBJ1-2; no clear D. The length of the CDR3 is 18 residues. Trimming took 5 bases from V and 0 from J, leaving 22 bases between them. Germline V gene data show CDR1 as SEHNR and CDR2 as FQNEAQ (reference sequence). Here the CDR3 reads CASSPLRGGEVANYGYTF. The CDR3 DNA is TGTGCCAGCAGCCCCCTGCGGGGAGGTGAAGTTGCTAACTATGGCTACACCTTC. Drawing the rest from reference TRBV7-9 and TRBJ1-2, the complete variable domain is DTGVSQNPRHKITKRGQNVTFRCDPISEHNRLYWYRQTLGQGPEFLTYFQNEAQLEKSRLLSDRFSAERPKGSFSTLEIQRTEQGDSAMYLCASSPLRGGEVANYGYTFGSGTRLTVV.

The genes are TRBV12-3 or TRBV12-4 and TRBJ1-3, with a possible D match to TRBD1 (5 bases). The ends were cut back, 4 bases at V and 4 bases at J, with 8 bases in the middle. The CDR3 has 13 residues. CDR3 DNA sequence: TGTGCCAGCAGTTCAGGGTACGGAAACACCATATATTTT. Translated: CASSSGYGNTIYF.

The genes are TRBV18 and TRBJ1-3, with D tentatively TRBD1 (5 bases). Between the trimmed V and J ends, which lost 6 bases and 2 bases, there was a span of 11 bases. From germline, CDR1 is KGHSH and CDR2 LQKENI. This CDR3 is built from 14 residues. The CDR3 is CASSTETTGNTIYF. CDR3 nucleotides: TGTGCCAGCTCGACAGAGACGACTGGAAACACCATATATTTT.

The chain couples TRBV9 to TRBJ1-6; the D is unclear. Germline CDR1 is SGDLS and CDR2 is YYNGEE. CDR3 length: 13 amino acids. Trimming removed 2 bases from V and 10 bases from J, with 10 bases in between. The CDR3 sequence is CASSVEEESPLHF. DNA of the CDR3: TGTGCCAGCAGCGTCGAGGAAGAATCACCCCTCCACTTT.

The chain uses TRBV6-5 and TRBJ2-3; tentatively, D is TRBD2 (5 bases). The germline V and J ends were trimmed by 5 bases and 7 bases, with 19 bases remaining between them. Germline CDR1 is MNHEY and CDR2 is SVGAGI. The CDR3 totals 15 residues. The CDR3, as DNA: TGTGCCAGCAGTCCCCCGGGGTTGGGTGGAAATACGCAGTATTTT. Translated, it gives CASSPPGLGGNTQYF.